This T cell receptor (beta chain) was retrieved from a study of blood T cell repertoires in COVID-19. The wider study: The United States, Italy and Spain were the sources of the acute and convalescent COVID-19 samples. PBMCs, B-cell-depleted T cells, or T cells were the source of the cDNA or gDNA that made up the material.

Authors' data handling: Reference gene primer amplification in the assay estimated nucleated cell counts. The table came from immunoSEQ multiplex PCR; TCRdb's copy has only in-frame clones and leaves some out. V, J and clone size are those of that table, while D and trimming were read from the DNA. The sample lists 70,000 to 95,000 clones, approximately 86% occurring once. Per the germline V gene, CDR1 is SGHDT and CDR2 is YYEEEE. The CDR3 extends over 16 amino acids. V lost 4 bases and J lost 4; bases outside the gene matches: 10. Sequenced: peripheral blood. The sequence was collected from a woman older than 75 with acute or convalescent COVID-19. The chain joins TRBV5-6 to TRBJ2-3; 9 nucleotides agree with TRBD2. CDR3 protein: CASSLLAGEGADTQYF. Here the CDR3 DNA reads TGTGCCAGCAGCCTCTTAGCGGGAGAGGGCGCAGATACGCAGTATTTT.